This TCR beta chain was recovered during a study of blood T cell repertoires in COVID-19. Clones were read by immunoSEQ multiplex PCR, and TCRdb kept only the in-frame ones, dropping some. The sample includes about 520,000 clones, 70% to 90% seen only once; the top ten take approximately 2.9%. In germline, CDR1 is LNHNV, CDR2 YYDKDF (reference sequence). Trimming left V 8 bases short and J 1 base short, with 11 bases between. This CDR3 is 13 amino acids long. This clone appeared many times. This receptor was obtained from a human donor in a cohort sampled during active COVID-19. This chain links TRBV15 with TRBJ1-1; D not resolved. The sequencing sample was made of peripheral blood. The CDR3 nucleotides are TGTGCCACCCAAGCCAGGTCGAACACTGAAGCTTTCTTT. Translating gives CATQARSNTEAFF.